This entry describes one T cell receptor (beta chain). The data are from a study of OX40 agonist ivuxolimab in advanced cancers. Libraries were prepared by immunoSEQ multiplex PCR; TCRdb keeps only in-frame clonotypes and omits some of them. This table holds 50,000 to 70,000 clones, around 81% found once. The CDR3 loop spans 12 amino acids. V shed 4 bases and J shed 6 bases, with 6 bases lying between them. Germline V gene lookup returns CDR1 LGHNA and CDR2 YSLEER. The specimen comprised CD4+ or CD8+ T cells sorted from blood, sampled in a trial of the OX40 agonist ivuxolimab. The sequence was obtained from an adult with an advanced solid tumor such as melanoma, head and neck, liver or kidney cancer. V usage is TRBV4-3 and J usage is TRBJ2-2; D remains unclear. The CDR3 reads CASSPTAGELFF. The CDR3 DNA is TGCGCCAGCAGCCCCACGGCCGGGGAGCTGTTTTTT.